The 16 T cell receptor beta chains given below trace back to one sample, sequenced in a study of blood T cell repertoires in COVID-19. Data came from immunoSEQ multiplex PCR; TCRdb stores just in-frame clones and leaves some out. This table holds about 150,000 clones, roughly nine tenths found once. Sample: peripheral blood. These TCRs come from a man aged 18 to 30 with COVID-19, enrolled during active disease.

The chain joins TRBV28 to TRBJ2-7, with D perhaps matching TRBD1 (5 bases). Germline CDR1 reads MDHEN; CDR2 reads SYDVKM. Deletions cut 8 bases from V and 4 bases from J, with 12 bases between. This CDR3 is 12 amino acids long. Here the CDR3 reads CASRNPGYEQYF. The CDR3 DNA follows: TGTGCCAGCCGAAACCCAGGGTACGAGCAGTACTTC.

The chain employs TRBV28 and TRBJ2-1; unclear D gene. Germline V gene sequence: CDR1 MDHEN, CDR2 SYDVKM. This CDR3 spans 12 amino acids. V was clipped by 3 bases and J by 8 bases, with 8 bases between them. This chain's CDR3 is CASSFSRHEQFF. CDR3 nucleotide sequence: TGTGCCAGCAGTTTCTCTCGTCATGAGCAGTTCTTC. The variable domain in full, completed from reference TRBV28 and TRBJ2-1, reads DVKVTQSSRYLVKRTGEKVFLECVQDMDHENMFWYRQDPGLGLRLIYFSYDVKMKEKGDIPEGYSVSREKKERFSLILESASTNQTSMYLCASSFSRHEQFFGPGTRLTVL.

The chain is built from TRBV25-1 and TRBJ2-1; TRBD2 aligns across 8 bases. The V segment lost 3 bases and the J segment 4 bases; nucleotides outside the gene matches: 2. CDR3 size: 14 residues. Looked up from germline, CDR1 is MGHDK and CDR2 is SYGVNS. In nucleotides, the CDR3 is TGTGCCAGCAGTGATAGCGGGGTGTACAATGAGCAGTTCTTC. This encodes CASSDSGVYNEQFF.

This clone is termed medium-sized. The chain couples TRBV7-8 to TRBJ2-7; possible D gene TRBD1, 6 bases. CDR1 is SGHVS and CDR2 is FQNEAQ in the germline V gene. Trimming left V 3 bases short and J 2 bases short, with 14 bases between. The CDR3 loop spans 15 amino acids. CDR3 sequence (DNA): TGTGCCAGCAGCTTCCGGACAGTTAGCACCTACGAGCAGTACTTC. It codes for CASSFRTVSTYEQYF. The variable domain in full, completed from reference TRBV7-8 and TRBJ2-7, reads GAGVSQSPRYKVAKRGQDVALRCDPISGHVSLFWYQQALGQGPEFLTYFQNEAQLDKSGLPSDRFFAERPEGSVSTLKIQRTQQEDSAVYLCASSFRTVSTYEQYFGPGTRLTVT.

The genes are TRBV7-2 and TRBJ2-4; D ambiguous. Trimming cost V 1 base and J 6 bases, with 10 bases left between them. The length of the CDR3 is 14 residues. Germline CDR1 reads SGHTA; CDR2 reads FQGNSA. CDR3 region: CASSLGLIANIQYF. The CDR3 region has the DNA TGTGCCAGCAGCTTAGGACTCATCGCAAACATTCAGTACTTC.

This chain uses TRBV18 with TRBJ1-5, with 7 bases lining up with TRBD1. Germline loops: CDR1 KGHSH, CDR2 LQKENI. The CDR3 contains 15 residues. The V and J ends lost 4 bases and 5 bases, in that order; junction bases with no gene match: 8. The CDR3 region is CASSRSGQRYQPQHF. CDR3 sequence (DNA): TGTGCCAGCTCACGATCGGGACAGAGATATCAGCCCCAGCATTTT. Full variable domain (remainder filled in from reference TRBV18 and TRBJ1-5): NAGVMQNPRHLVRRRGQEARLRCSPMKGHSHVYWYRQLPEEGLKFMVYLQKENIIDESGMPKERFSAEFPKEGPSILRIQQVVRGDSAAYFCASSRSGQRYQPQHFGDGTRLSIL.

In this sample, this clone turned up once. The gene calls are TRBV27 and TRBJ1-1; no definite D call. V was clipped by 6 bases and J by 1 base, with 9 bases between them. Germline V lookup: CDR1 MNHEY, CDR2 SMNVEV (reference sequence). This CDR3 comprises 13 residues. The CDR3 DNA sequence: TGTGCCAGCAGCCCCCCAGGGAACACTGAAGCTTTCTTT. Translated, it gives CASSPPGNTEAFF.

This chain joins TRBV27 and TRBJ2-1; 8 nucleotides match TRBD1. J was trimmed by 0 bases and V by 5 bases; bases with no gene match: 6. CDR1 and CDR2 from the germline V gene are MNHEY and SMNVEV (reference sequence). This CDR3 region has 16 residues. The CDR3 sequence is CASSLTGDSSYNEQFF. The CDR3 DNA reads as TGTGCCAGCAGTCTGACAGGGGACAGCTCCTACAATGAGCAGTTCTTC.

Of note for this clone: Other DNA sequences in the sample encode the same CDR3. The chain has TRBV11-3 and TRBJ2-3, with 11 bases lining up with TRBD2. CDR1 and CDR2 (germline): SGHNT, YENEEA. This CDR3 is built from 16 residues. Trimming cost V 5 bases and J 1 base; bases outside gene matches: 5. CDR3 residues: CASSPGTSGRTDTQYF. The CDR3 region has the DNA TGTGCCAGCAGCCCCGGGACTAGCGGCCGCACAGATACGCAGTATTTT.

The rearrangement joins TRBV28 to TRBJ2-7; no reliable D call. V gave up 2 bases and J gave up 0 bases, with 8 bases separating them. Germline-derived CDR1 and CDR2 are MDHEN and SYDVKM. CDR3 size: 14 residues. CDR3 amino acids: CASSLTESSYEQYF. The DNA for the CDR3 is TGTGCCAGCAGTTTAACAGAAAGCTCCTACGAGCAGTACTTC.

The J gene is TRBJ1-6, the V gene TRBV2; the D gene is possibly TRBD1 (6 bases). Trimming stripped 3 bases from V and 10 bases from J, with 13 bases between. The CDR3 is made up of 14 amino acids. Germline-derived CDR1 and CDR2 are SNHLY and FYNNEI. This CDR3 reads CASSDRARGSPLHF. CDR3 DNA sequence: TGTGCCAGCAGTGATCGGGCCAGGGGATCACCCCTCCACTTT. Combining the CDR3 with reference TRBV2 and TRBJ1-6 gives the whole variable domain EPEVTQTPSHQVTQMGQEVILRCVPISNHLYFYWYRQILGQKVEFLVSFYNNEISEKSEIFDDQFSVERPDGSNFTLKIRSTKLEDSAMYFCASSDRARGSPLHFGNGTRLTVT.

V is TRBV28 and J is TRBJ1-6; 7 positions match TRBD1. V shed 5 bases and J 5 bases; nucleotides not matched to a gene: 6. CDR1 MDHEN and CDR2 SYDVKM come from the germline V gene. The CDR3 sequence is 15 residues long. The CDR3 region has the DNA TGTGCCAGCAGTCTGCGACAGGGCAATAATTCACCCCTCCACTTT. This sequence encodes CASSLRQGNNSPLHF.

This clone was recorded once. V and J are TRBV29-1 and TRBJ1-5; D uncertain. Between the trimmed V and J ends, which lost 4 bases and 0 bases, there was a span of 4 bases. Germline V gene lookup returns CDR1 SQVTM and CDR2 ANQGSEA. CDR3 length: 12 residues. CDR3 region: CSVGGSNQPQHF. Written as DNA, the CDR3 is TGCAGCGTTGGAGGTAGCAATCAGCCCCAGCATTTT.

This clone was counted only a few times. V gene TRBV11-3 combines with J gene TRBJ2-5, with a tentative D call TRBD1 (6 bases). This CDR3 has 15 residues. The V end lost 1 base, the J end lost 1 base, and 10 bases lay between the germline ends. Per the germline V gene, CDR1 is SGHNT and CDR2 is YENEEA. The CDR3 is CASSLGGGFQETQYF. In nucleotides, the CDR3 is TGTGCCAGCAGCTTAGGAGGGGGATTCCAAGAGACCCAGTACTTC.

The chain is built from TRBV27 and TRBJ2-5, with D uncertain. V lost 6 bases to trimming and J lost 5 bases, with 16 bases between them. This CDR3 is 14 amino acids long. CDR1 MNHEY and CDR2 SMNVEV come from the germline V gene (reference sequence). The CDR3 spells CASSPSNALETQYF. As DNA, the CDR3 is TGTGCCAGCAGCCCGAGTAACGCTTTGGAGACCCAGTACTTC.

As regards this clone: Other DNA sequences of this sample code for an identical CDR3. The chain recombines TRBV7-2 with TRBJ2-2; unclear D gene. The CDR3 spans 13 residues. V shed 5 bases and J shed 6 bases, with 10 bases lying between them. Germline CDR1 SGHTA, CDR2 FQGNSA. The CDR3 loop is CASSPLGSGELFF. Written as DNA, the CDR3 is TGTGCCAGCAGCCCCCTTGGCTCCGGGGAGCTGTTTTTT. The full variable domain, completed using reference TRBV7-2 and TRBJ2-2, is GAGVSQSPSNKVTEKGKDVELRCDPISGHTALYWYRQSLGQGLEFLIYFQGNSAPDKSGLPSDRFSAERTGGSVSTLTIQRTQQEDSAVYLCASSPLGSGELFFGEGSRLTVL.